A single sample is the source of the 30 T cell receptor beta chains below, sequenced in a study of T cell clonality in common variable immunodeficiency. Study findings and constraints: Reportedly, TCR beta sequences from common variable immunodeficiency showed fewer deletions and N-nucleotide insertions.

Using immunoSEQ multiplex PCR, the repertoire was profiled, and TCRdb retains in-frame clones only, with some absent. The sample contains about 35,000 clones, none of them singletons. No antigen has been assigned to these receptors. The specimen was peripheral blood mononuclear cells. These receptor sequences come from a human donor with common variable immunodeficiency.

This clone occurred many times. The read comes to an end 3 residues before the CDR3 does, leaving the germline J gene to fill in the end. This rearrangement joins TRBV6-1 to TRBJ2-5, with D perhaps matching TRBD1 (6 bases). V was shortened by 4 bases and J by 4 bases, with 10 bases between the two germline ends. Germline V CDR1 and CDR2: MNHNS, SASEGT. The CDR3 extends over 13 amino acids. The CDR3 DNA, read in part, is TGTGCCAGCAGTGTTCGGACAGCAGAGACC. This translates into CASSVRTAET. The complete CDR3 sequence is CASSVRTAETQYF.

Ten or more counts support this clone. The read terminates 3 residues before the CDR3 end, so the remaining end is supplied by the germline J gene. V is TRBV5-1 and J is TRBJ2-1; D is ambiguous. This CDR3 is 13 amino acids long. CDR1 and CDR2 (germline): SGHRS, YFSETQ. The V end lost 1 base, the J end lost 9 bases, and 11 bases lay between the germline ends. Partial CDR3 DNA: TGCGCCAGCAGCTTGTCGGAAGCGAGTGAG. Residues: CASSLSEASE. The complete CDR3 protein is CASSLSEASEQFF.

This clone showed up just a few times. The read ends 3 residues before the CDR3 terminus; that terminus is restored from the germline J gene. The V call is TRBV19, the J call TRBJ2-7; 8 nucleotides match TRBD2. The CDR3 spans 15 residues. Germline-derived CDR1 and CDR2 are LNHDA and SQIVND (reference sequence). Trimming cost V 1 base and J 3 bases; bases outside gene matches: 5. The DNA read from the CDR3 is TGTGCCAGTAGTATAGGTCCTAGCGGGCTCTACGAG. It translates to CASSIGPSGLYE. The full CDR3 sequence reads CASSIGPSGLYEQYF.

Concerning this clone itself: The read comes to an end 3 residues before the CDR3 does, leaving the germline J gene to fill in the end. V usage is TRBV19 and J usage is TRBJ2-7; possibly TRBD1 for D (6 bases). From germline, CDR1 is LNHDA and CDR2 SQIVND (reference sequence). The V end was cut by 1 base, the J end by 0 bases, with 16 bases between. The CDR3 covers 17 residues. The sequenced part of the CDR3 DNA is TGTGCCAGTAGTATAGGGGCACACCGGGACAACTCCTACGAG. Translating gives CASSIGAHRDNSYE. The CDR3 in full is CASSIGAHRDNSYEQYF.

This clone has a count of ten or more. The CDR3 end lies 3 residues beyond the end of the read and is filled in from the germline J gene. The rearrangement joins TRBV5-1 to TRBJ2-3, with 7 bases that match TRBD1. The CDR3 is 14 amino acids. Germline V gives CDR1 SGHRS, CDR2 YFSETQ. Losses at the gene ends were 4 bases for V and 2 bases for J; bases not matched to a gene: 4. The part of the CDR3 DNA that was read is TGCGCCAGCAGCCTGACAGGGACCACAGATACG. Protein sequence: CASSLTGTTDT. The whole CDR3 region reads CASSLTGTTDTQYF.

Regarding this clone: The CDR3 end lies 3 residues beyond the end of the read and is filled in from the germline J gene. This chain uses TRBV18 with TRBJ1-1; no firm D call. This CDR3 has 12 amino acids. The V end was cut by 2 bases, the J end by 7 bases, with 8 bases between. Germline V gives CDR1 KGHSH, CDR2 LQKENI. The CDR3 bases that were read are TGTGCCAGCTCACCAGTGGGCCGTGAA. It specifies CASSPVGRE. The CDR3 as a whole reads CASSPVGREAFF.

As concerns this clone: The CDR3 end falls 3 residues outside the read, so it is completed with the germline J gene. The V call is TRBV5-1, the J call TRBJ2-3, with 9 bases fitting TRBD2. Per the germline V gene, CDR1 is SGHRS and CDR2 is YFSETQ. CDR3 length equals 18 residues. V shed 3 bases and J 1 base; nucleotides not matched to a gene: 12. The CDR3 sequence is CASSSLAGDPVGTDTQYF. The covered CDR3 bases are TGCGCCAGCAGCTCTTTAGCGGGAGACCCCGTTGGCACAGATACG.

This clone was counted at least ten times. The read finishes 3 residues shy of the CDR3 end, and the germline J gene is used to complete it. The rearrangement uses TRBV28 and TRBJ1-1, with TRBD1 matching over 8 bases. Germline V gene data show CDR1 as MDHEN and CDR2 as SYDVKM. This CDR3 contains 14 residues. Unmatched junction bases numbered 1, after V lost 4 bases and J lost 0 bases. CDR3 bases read: TGTGCCAGCAGTTCGACAGGGGTGAACACTGAA. It specifies CASSSTGVNTE. The entire CDR3 sequence reads CASSSTGVNTEAFF.

Remarks on this clone: The sequenced fragment ends 3 residues before the CDR3 boundary, so the rest is inferred from the germline J gene. V gene TRBV18 combines with J gene TRBJ2-4; D gene ambiguous. CDR1 KGHSH and CDR2 LQKENI come from the germline V gene. V was pared by 4 bases and J by 1 base, with 11 bases between. The CDR3 sequence is 15 residues long. The CDR3 bases that were read are TGTGCCAGCTCACAGCTCTTGTCGGCCAAAAACATT. The encoded protein is CASSQLLSAKNI. The CDR3, in full, reads CASSQLLSAKNIQYF. Full variable domain (rest looked up from reference TRBV18 and TRBJ2-4): NAGVMQNPRHLVRRRGQEARLRCSPMKGHSHVYWYRQLPEEGLKFMVYLQKENIIDESGMPKERFSAEFPKEGPSILRIQQVVRGDSAAYFCASSQLLSAKNIQYFGAGTRLSVL.

About this clone: The junction departs from germline at one end; a sequencing error may be responsible. Read sequence stops 3 residues before the CDR3 end, and the germline J gene provides the missing end. The chain combines TRBV19 with TRBJ1-1; TRBD1 agrees at 9 bases. CDR1 is LNHDA and CDR2 is SQIVND in the germline V gene (reference sequence). The CDR3 covers 14 residues. CDR3 DNA (partial): TGTGCCAGTAGAGAGACAGGGGGGAACGCTGAA. This translates into CASRETGGNAE. The complete CDR3 reads CASRETGGNAEAFF.

A remark on this clone: Coverage ceases 3 residues before the CDR3 finishes, and the germline J gene fills in the end. The V and J genes are TRBV19 and TRBJ1-2; D is undetermined. Germline V lookup: CDR1 LNHDA, CDR2 SQIVND (reference sequence). The CDR3 is 14 amino acids. The CDR3 sequence is CASSGRTSSGGYTF. The covered CDR3 bases are TGTGCCAGTAGTGGAAGGACTTCCTCGGGCGGC.

In its sample, this clone was seen a few times. Sequencing ends 3 residues short of the CDR3 end; the germline J gene provides the rest. At the DNA level, this CDR3 is encoded by other sequences in the same sample as well. V and J are TRBV7-9 and TRBJ2-6; D is undetermined. Germline V gene data show CDR1 as SEHNR and CDR2 as FQNEAQ (reference sequence). The CDR3 is made up of 15 amino acids. The germline V and J ends were trimmed by 5 bases and 4 bases, with 12 bases remaining between them. The CDR3 is CASSQSGSGANVLTF. CDR3 bases read: TGTGCCAGCAGCCAGAGTGGCTCGGGGGCCAACGTC.

In this sample, this clone turned up many times. The DNA ends 3 residues before the CDR3 does, and the rest of the CDR3 is filled in from the germline J gene. The chain employs TRBV29-1 and TRBJ2-3; D perhaps matches TRBD1 (5 bases). Trimming took 8 bases from V and 2 from J, leaving 11 bases between them. The CDR3 totals 12 residues. Germline CDR1 SQVTM, CDR2 ANQGSEA. This chain's CDR3 is CSTHRFTDTQYF. The sequenced part of the CDR3 DNA is TGCAGCACCCACAGGTTCACAGATACG.

This clone was recorded many times. Read data end 3 residues before the CDR3 end; the end is taken from the germline J gene. The chain carries TRBV20-1 and TRBJ2-7; D call uncertain. Germline values: CDR1 DFQATT, CDR2 SNEGSKA (reference sequence). CDR3 length: 13 amino acids. Between the trimmed V and J ends, which lost 3 bases and 0 bases, there was a span of 9 bases. The sequenced part of the CDR3 DNA is TGCAGTGCTAGTCAGGCAGACTCCTACGAG. This gives the protein CSASQADSYE. The CDR3 in its entirety is CSASQADSYEQYF.

This clone appeared many times. The read stops 3 residues short of the end of the CDR3; the missing end is completed from the germline J gene. This chain connects TRBV13 to TRBJ1-2; D gene unclear. Trimming took 2 bases from V and 4 from J, leaving 11 bases between them. The length of the CDR3 is 14 residues. The germline V gene has CDR1 PRHDT and CDR2 FYEKMQ (reference sequence). CDR3 residues: CASSLNLGPYGYTF. The part of the CDR3 DNA that was read is TGTGCCAGCAGCTTAAACCTGGGCCCCTATGGC.

With regard to this clone: Read data end 3 residues before the CDR3 end; the end is taken from the germline J gene. V gene TRBV19 combines with J gene TRBJ2-3, with TRBD2 identical over 14 bases. Trimming at V came to 5 bases and at J to 2 bases, leaving 12 bases not matched to a gene. CDR1 is LNHDA, CDR2 SQIVND, per germline (reference sequence). CDR3 length equals 19 residues. The CDR3 loop is CASSYRGTSGRWDTDTQYF. The CDR3 bases that were read are TGTGCCAGTAGTTATCGAGGGACTAGCGGGAGATGGGACACAGATACG.

A remark on this clone: The read terminates 3 residues ahead of where the CDR3 ends, so the germline J gene completes it. The chain carries TRBV18 and TRBJ2-2, with D uncertain. V was cut by 0 bases and J by 1 base, with 3 bases left in between. Germline-derived CDR1 and CDR2 are KGHSH and LQKENI. This CDR3 is 14 amino acids long. CDR3 DNA (partial): TGTGCCAGCTCACCACCAGGGAACACCGGGGAG. It encodes CASSPPGNTGE. The full CDR3 reads CASSPPGNTGELFF. The complete variable domain, with remaining parts taken from reference TRBV18 and TRBJ2-2, reads NAGVMQNPRHLVRRRGQEARLRCSPMKGHSHVYWYRQLPEEGLKFMVYLQKENIIDESGMPKERFSAEFPKEGPSILRIQQVVRGDSAAYFCASSPPGNTGELFFGEGSRLTVL.

This clone was seen many times. The CDR3 protein is CASSGYQETQYF. Incomplete CDR3 DNA: TGTGCCAGCTCCGGGTACCAAGAGACC. This rearrangement joins TRBV18 to TRBJ2-5; no definite D call. The read finishes 3 residues shy of the CDR3 end, and the germline J gene is used to complete it. Trimming left V 6 bases short and J 0 bases short, with 5 bases between. The CDR3 contains 12 residues. Per the germline V gene, CDR1 is KGHSH and CDR2 is LQKENI.

This clone was seen only a few times. From the germline J gene comes the end of the CDR3, since the read stops 3 residues before it. J is TRBJ2-3 and V is TRBV6-1; D is unclear. The CDR3 consists of 13 residues. Deletions cut 4 bases from V and 6 bases from J, with 11 bases between. Germline CDR1 MNHNS, CDR2 SASEGT. CDR3 region: CASSGTFQDTQYF. The covered CDR3 bases are TGTGCCAGCAGTGGCACCTTCCAGGATACG.

Points on this clone: The read terminates 3 residues ahead of where the CDR3 ends, so the germline J gene completes it. The gene calls are TRBV6-2 or TRBV6-3 and TRBJ2-1, with 8 nucleotides matching TRBD2. J was trimmed by 2 bases and V by 0 bases; bases with no gene match: 6. This CDR3 spans 17 amino acids. CDR1 is MNHEY and CDR2 is SVGEGT in the germline V gene. The CDR3 is CASSYSGLAWAYNEQFF. CDR3 bases read: TGTGCCAGCAGTTACTCCGGACTAGCTTGGGCCTACAATGAG.

A few counts support this clone. Sequencing ends 3 residues short of the CDR3 end; the germline J gene provides the rest. Other DNA sequences in the same sample also yield this CDR3. The rearrangement uses TRBV7-9 and TRBJ1-4, with D unresolved. The CDR3 length is 15 residues. Germline V gene data show CDR1 as SEHNR and CDR2 as FQNEAQ (reference sequence). The V end was cut by 6 bases, the J end by 7 bases, with 18 bases between. The CDR3 DNA, read in part, is TGTGCCAGCAGTGCCGTTCGGGGATTAGGTGAAAAA. Its translation is CASSAVRGLGEK. The CDR3 as a whole reads CASSAVRGLGEKLFF. Combining the CDR3 with reference TRBV7-9 and TRBJ1-4 gives the whole variable domain DTGVSQNPRHKITKRGQNVTFRCDPISEHNRLYWYRQTLGQGPEFLTYFQNEAQLEKSRLLSDRFSAERPKGSFSTLEIQRTEQGDSAMYLCASSAVRGLGEKLFFGSGTQLSVL.

Incomplete CDR3 DNA: TGTGCCAGCAGTCAAAGCGGGATGGGAACAGATACG. It is translated as CASSQSGMGTDT. The whole CDR3 sequence is CASSQSGMGTDTQYF. The chain uses TRBV2 and TRBJ2-3; 7 bases fit TRBD2. The read finishes 3 residues shy of the CDR3 end, and the germline J gene is used to complete it. CDR1 is SNHLY and CDR2 is FYNNEI in the germline V gene. With 5 bases clipped from V and 3 bases from J, the junction kept 8 bases outside the gene matches. CDR3 size: 15 residues.

In regard to this clone: The read comes to an end 3 residues before the CDR3 does, leaving the germline J gene to fill in the end. The chain is built from TRBV6-2 or TRBV6-3 and TRBJ1-5, with a tentative D call TRBD1 (6 bases). Germline V CDR1 and CDR2: MNHEY, SVGEGT. The CDR3 contains 14 residues. The V end was cut by 4 bases, the J end by 3 bases, with 10 bases between. The CDR3 DNA, read in part, is TGTGCCAGCAGTTTGGGGGCCGACAATCAGCCC. Its translation: CASSLGADNQP. The full-length CDR3 reads as CASSLGADNQPQHF.

As regards this clone: With the read ending 3 residues before the CDR3 end, the germline J gene is used to fill in that end. The V and J genes are TRBV7-6 and TRBJ2-5, with D maybe TRBD2 (6 bases). This CDR3 contains 15 residues. With 3 bases removed from V and 4 bases from J, the gap between germline ends came to 15 bases. Germline CDR1 SGHVS, CDR2 FNYEAQ. The CDR3 region is CASSLGGSAGETQYF. CDR3 DNA (partial): TGTGCCAGCAGCTTGGGGGGTTCGGCGGGAGAGACC.

This clone was observed a few times. The missing CDR3 end, 3 residues past where the read stops, is filled in from the germline J gene. This sequence joins TRBV6-9 and TRBJ2-3, with 9 bases matching TRBD2. The CDR3 has 21 amino acids. After removal of 0 bases from V and 2 bases from J, the junction contained 18 bases not matched to a gene. The V gene's germline CDR1 is MNHGY and CDR2 SVAAGI. CDR3 bases read: TGTGCCAGCAGTTATTCAGGTAGTTGGCGGGAGGGACAAAGGAACACAGATACG. It yields the protein CASSYSGSWREGQRNTDT. The whole CDR3 region reads CASSYSGSWREGQRNTDTQYF.

The covered CDR3 bases are TGTGCCAGTAGTATAACTGGGGGCGCGGGCACCGGGGAG. Amino acid sequence: CASSITGGAGTGE. The entire CDR3 protein is CASSITGGAGTGELFF. The rearrangement uses TRBV19 and TRBJ2-2; perhaps TRBD1 as D (6 bases). Read sequence stops 3 residues before the CDR3 end, and the germline J gene provides the missing end. The CDR3 runs 16 residues. The V and J ends lost 2 bases and 4 bases respectively, with 14 bases between them. Germline lookup yields CDR1 LNHDA and CDR2 SQIVND (reference sequence).

This clone was picked up many times. The CDR3 end falls 3 residues outside the read, so it is completed with the germline J gene. This chain uses TRBV27 with TRBJ2-5, with D perhaps TRBD2 (6 bases). The CDR3 is 12 residues long. The germline gives CDR1 MNHEY, CDR2 SMNVEV (reference sequence). The germline V and J ends were trimmed by 8 bases and 3 bases, with 10 bases remaining between them. Incomplete CDR3 DNA: TGTGCCAGCGGTCCTAGCGAAGAGACC. Translating gives CASGPSEET. The full CDR3 protein reads CASGPSEETQYF.

This clone was detected many times. Sequencing ends 3 residues short of the CDR3 end; the germline J gene provides the rest. This chain joins TRBV11-3 and TRBJ2-7, with D perhaps TRBD1 (5 bases). Trimming pared 5 bases from V and 6 bases from J, leaving 17 bases between. In germline, CDR1 is SGHNT, CDR2 YENEEA. The CDR3 runs to 14 residues. The CDR3 loop is CASSPWGAVGEQYF. The covered CDR3 bases are TGTGCCAGCAGCCCGTGGGGCGCAGTAGGCGAG.

Notes on this clone: The read stops 3 residues short of the end of the CDR3; the missing end is completed from the germline J gene. The V and J genes are TRBV6-1 and TRBJ1-1, with 8 bases that match TRBD1. The trim removed 6 bases at V and 3 bases at J, leaving 9 bases unmatched. Germline assignment: CDR1 MNHNS and CDR2 SASEGT. The CDR3 has 15 amino acids. CDR3 DNA (partial): TGTGCCAGCAGCGAACTCGGGACAGGCGACACTGAA. Residues: CASSELGTGDTE. From start to end, the CDR3 is CASSELGTGDTEAFF.

This clone was detected a few times. The read falls 3 residues short of the CDR3 end, and the missing part is taken from the germline J gene. This chain links TRBV7-9 with TRBJ2-5; no definite D call. From germline, CDR1 is SEHNR and CDR2 FQNEAQ (reference sequence). The length of the CDR3 is 15 residues. V was cut by 0 bases and J by 1 base, with 9 bases left in between. This CDR3 reads CASSLAAGRQETQYF. The part of the CDR3 DNA that was read is TGTGCCAGCAGCTTAGCTGCTGGGCGCCAAGAGACC.